This TCR beta chain was found in a study of siplizumab effects on memory and regulatory T cells. The study, taken as a whole, reports: Major contributors to the alloresponse seemed to be naive T cells, which also appeared more diverse than memory cells.

Generated by immunoSEQ multiplex PCR, the TCRdb table keeps only in-frame clones and is missing some. There are more than 45,000 clones in the sample; 95% to 97% occur only once, and 0.55% to 0.65% lies in the top ten. This CDR3 comprises 14 residues. The V gene's germline CDR1 is MNHNY and CDR2 SVGAGI (reference sequence). The ends were cut back, 6 bases at V and 4 bases at J, with 12 bases in the middle. In the case of this clone: Its antigen is unknown.

V and J are TRBV6-6 and TRBJ1-4; D possibly corresponds to TRBD1 (5 bases). The source is a human donor in good health. The sequenced material came from naive CD4+ T cells sorted from blood. CDR3: CASRAQAGNEKLFF. The CDR3, as DNA: TGTGCCAGCAGGGCACAGGCGGGTAATGAAAAACTGTTTTTT.